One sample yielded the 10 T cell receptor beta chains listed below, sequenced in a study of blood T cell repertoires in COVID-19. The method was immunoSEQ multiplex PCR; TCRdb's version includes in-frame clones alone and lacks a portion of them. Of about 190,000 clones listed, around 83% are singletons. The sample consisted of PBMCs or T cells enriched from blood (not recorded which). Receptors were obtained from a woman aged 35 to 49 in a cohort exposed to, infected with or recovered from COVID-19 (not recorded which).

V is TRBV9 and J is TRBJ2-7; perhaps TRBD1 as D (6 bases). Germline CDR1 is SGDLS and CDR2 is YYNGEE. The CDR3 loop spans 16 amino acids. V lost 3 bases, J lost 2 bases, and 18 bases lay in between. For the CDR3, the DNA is TGTGCCAGCAGCGACCCTACTTTGGGGGCCCCCTACGAGCAGTACTTC. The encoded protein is CASSDPTLGAPYEQYF.

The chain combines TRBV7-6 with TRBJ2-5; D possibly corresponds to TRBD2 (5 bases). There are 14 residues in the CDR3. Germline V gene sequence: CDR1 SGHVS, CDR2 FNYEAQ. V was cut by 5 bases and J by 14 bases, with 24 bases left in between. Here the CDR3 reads CASSLGDWRAPFYF. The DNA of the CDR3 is TGTGCCAGCAGCCTTGGTGATTGGCGGGCACCTTTTTACTTC.

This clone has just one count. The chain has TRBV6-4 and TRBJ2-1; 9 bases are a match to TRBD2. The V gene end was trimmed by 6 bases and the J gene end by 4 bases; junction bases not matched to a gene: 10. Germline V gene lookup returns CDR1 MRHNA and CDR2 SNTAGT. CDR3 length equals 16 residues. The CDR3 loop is CASRPERGASYNEQFF. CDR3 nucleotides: TGTGCCAGCAGACCCGAGCGGGGGGCTTCTTACAATGAGCAGTTCTTC.

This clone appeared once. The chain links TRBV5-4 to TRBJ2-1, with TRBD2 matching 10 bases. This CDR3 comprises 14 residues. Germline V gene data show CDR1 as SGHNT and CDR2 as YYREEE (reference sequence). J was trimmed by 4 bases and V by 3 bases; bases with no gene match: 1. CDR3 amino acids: CASSWTSGYNEQFF. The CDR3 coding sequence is TGTGCCAGCAGCTGGACTAGCGGTTACAATGAGCAGTTCTTC.

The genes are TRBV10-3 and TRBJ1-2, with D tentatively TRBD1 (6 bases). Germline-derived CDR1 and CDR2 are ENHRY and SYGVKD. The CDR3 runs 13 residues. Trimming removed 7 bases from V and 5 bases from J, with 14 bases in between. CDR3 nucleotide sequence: TGTGCCATCACCAGGGACAAGGGGTATGGCTACACCTTC. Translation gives CAITRDKGYGYTF.

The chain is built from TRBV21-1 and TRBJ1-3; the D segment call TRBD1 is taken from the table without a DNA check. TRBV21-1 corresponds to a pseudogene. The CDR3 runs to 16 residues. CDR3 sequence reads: CASSKTTQGTGNTIYF. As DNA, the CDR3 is TGTGCCAGCAGCAAAACTACGCAGGGGACCGGAAACACCATATATTTT.

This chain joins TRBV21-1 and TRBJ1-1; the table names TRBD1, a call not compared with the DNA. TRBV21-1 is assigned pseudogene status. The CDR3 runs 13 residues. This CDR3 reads CASSKTGVTEAFF. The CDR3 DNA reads TGTGCCAGCAGCAAAACAGGGGTCACTGAAGCTTTCTTT.

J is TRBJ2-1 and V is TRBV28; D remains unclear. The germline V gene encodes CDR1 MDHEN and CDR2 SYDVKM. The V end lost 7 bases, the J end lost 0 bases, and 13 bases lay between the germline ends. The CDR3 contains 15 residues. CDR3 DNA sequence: TGTGCCAGCATTAATGGTAGGAGCTCCTACAATGAGCAGTTCTTC. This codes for CASINGRSSYNEQFF.

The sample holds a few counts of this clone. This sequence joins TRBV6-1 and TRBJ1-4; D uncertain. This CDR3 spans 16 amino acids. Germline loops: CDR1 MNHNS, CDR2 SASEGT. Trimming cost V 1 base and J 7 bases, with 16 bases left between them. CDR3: CASSEGVQVVGEKLFF. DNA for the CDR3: TGTGCCAGCAGTGAAGGGGTCCAGGTCGTGGGTGAAAAACTGTTTTTT.

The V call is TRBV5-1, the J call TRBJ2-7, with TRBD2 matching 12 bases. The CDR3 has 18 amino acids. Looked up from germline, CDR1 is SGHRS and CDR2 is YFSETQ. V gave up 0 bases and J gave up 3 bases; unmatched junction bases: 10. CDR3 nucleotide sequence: TGCGCCAGCAGCTTGGGGGGCCACTCTAGCGGGAGGGTCTACGAGCAGTACTTC. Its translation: CASSLGGHSSGRVYEQYF.